This TCR beta chain was identified during a study of regulatory T cells in long-lasting Graves disease. CDR3-region Arm-PCR and iRepertoire HTBI primers produced the TCR beta libraries. A single record per CDR3 protein comes from TCRdb applying MiXCR to the multiplex PCR reads. Of 350,000 to 450,000 distinct CDR3 sequences in the sample, over 15% were seen once. On this clonotype: As yet, its antigen is unknown.

With V trimmed by 4 bases and J by 8 bases, 10 bases remained unmatched. This CDR3 has 15 residues. CDR1 and CDR2 from the germline V gene are SGHAT and FQNNGV. Study results and caveats: TRBV28, TRBJ1-2 and TRBJ2-5 emerged as the favored segments in persistent disease. The study found lower TCR diversity in persistent Graves' patients than in newly diagnosed ones.

Time point in this sample: newly diagnosed GD, antithyroid drugs for less than 3 months. PBMCs were the source of the RNA used for TCR sequencing. In addition, the sample was reused for a study of T cells in Graves' hyperthyroidism and ophthalmopathy.

This TCR came from a man aged 35-49 years with Graves disease. This specimen was peripheral blood mononuclear cells (PBMCs), taken at new diagnosis, from a patient treated with antithyroid drugs. The V gene is TRBV11-2, the J gene TRBJ2-1, with TRBD1 matching over 8 bases. CDR3 region: CASSSLQDRVDEQFF. In nucleotides, the CDR3 is TGTGCCAGCAGCTCCCTACAGGACAGGGTAGATGAGCAGTTCTTC.